This TCR beta chain was identified during a study of PD-1 and CTLA-4 blockade in melanoma. Libraries were prepared by immunoSEQ multiplex PCR; TCRdb keeps only in-frame clonotypes and omits some of them. The sample has roughly 21,000 clones; approximately 89% are singletons. CDR3 length: 16 amino acids. The germline V and J ends were trimmed by 2 bases and 5 bases, with 18 bases remaining between them. CDR1 is SGHVS and CDR2 is FNYEAQ in the germline V gene. The sequences come from CD8+ T cells from peripheral blood, collected before anti-PD-1 treatment. The receptor's source is a human donor with melanoma. The chain couples TRBV7-6 to TRBJ1-2; weak D call: TRBD1 (5 bases). The CDR3 DNA sequence: TGTGCCAGCAGCTTAACTAAGGGCCCAGAGGGGTATGGCTACACCTTC. Protein: CASSLTKGPEGYGYTF.